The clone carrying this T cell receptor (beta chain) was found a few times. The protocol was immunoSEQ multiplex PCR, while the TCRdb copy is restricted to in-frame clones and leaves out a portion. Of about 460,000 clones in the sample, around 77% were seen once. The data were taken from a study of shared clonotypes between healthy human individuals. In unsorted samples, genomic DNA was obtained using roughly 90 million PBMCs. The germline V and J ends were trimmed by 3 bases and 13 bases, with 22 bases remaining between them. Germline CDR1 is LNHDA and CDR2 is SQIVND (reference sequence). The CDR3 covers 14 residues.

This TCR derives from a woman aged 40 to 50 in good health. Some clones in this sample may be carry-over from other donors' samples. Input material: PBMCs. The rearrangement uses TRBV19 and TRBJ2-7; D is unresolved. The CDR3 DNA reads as TGTGCCAGTAGTATTAATCTTTGGCAGGTATTCCAATACTTC. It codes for CASSINLWQVFQYF.